The source of this T cell receptor beta chain is a study of technical replicates of blood from a handful of donors. TCRdb's copy holds only in-frame clones and misses some; the assay was immunoSEQ multiplex PCR. The data show around 100,000 clones, about 94% seen once. The trim removed 5 bases at V and 6 bases at J, leaving 11 bases unmatched. Germline V gene data show CDR1 as MDHEN and CDR2 as SYDVKM. The CDR3 covers 15 residues. This chain uses TRBV28 with TRBJ2-7, with 9 bases that match TRBD1. This clonotype was obtained from a human donor in good health. Sequenced: T cells isolated from PBMCs. CDR3 sequence reads: CASSAWDREVSEQYF. Here the CDR3 DNA reads TGTGCCAGCAGTGCCTGGGACAGGGAAGTCTCCGAGCAGTACTTC.